These 3 T cell receptor beta chains share one sample of origin, sequenced in a study of shared clonotypes between healthy human individuals (dated by TCRdb to 2018 to 2020). Library preparation employed the immunoSEQ multiplex PCR assay. The table comes from immuneACCESS by way of TCRdb, which keeps in-frame sequences with V and J called. Part of the clones is missing from these tables; in studies checked, under half for an unresolved V gene and the rest for unknown reasons. Counted in this sample were some 630,000 clones; approximately 75% of them appeared once. The ten largest clonotypes hold about 1.7% of the sample. The sample was memory CD4+ T cells sorted from blood. The intended sense of this specimen's cell subset or site label: CD45RA-negative fraction. The origin of the receptors is a woman younger than 45 in good health.

The count of this clone is one. This sequence joins TRBV7-8 and TRBJ2-3, with D possibly matching TRBD2 (7 bases). V was pared by 2 bases and J by 5 bases, with 23 bases between. The V gene's germline CDR1 is SGHVS and CDR2 FQNEAQ. This CDR3 contains 18 residues. CDR3 bases: TGTGCCAGCAGCTTACCCCCCCTAGCGGCCAAGGGGGTAGATACGCAGTATTTT. Translating gives CASSLPPLAAKGVDTQYF.

Here the CDR3 DNA reads TGTGCCAGCAGGCGGGACGGCTCCCAGCCCCAGCATTTT. It translates to CASRRDGSQPQHF. J is TRBJ1-5 and V is TRBV2, with D possibly being TRBD1 (5 bases). Germline V gives CDR1 SNHLY, CDR2 FYNNEI. The length of the CDR3 is 13 residues. Trimming removed 6 bases from V and 7 bases from J, with 13 bases in between.

This chain's CDR3 is CSVWAPGGNTEAFF. The CDR3 coding sequence is TGCAGCGTTTGGGCCCCAGGAGGGAACACTGAAGCTTTCTTT. V usage is TRBV29-1 and J usage is TRBJ1-1; D ambiguous. Trimming took 5 bases from V and 1 from J, leaving 14 bases between them. The CDR3 extends over 14 amino acids. CDR1 is SQVTM, CDR2 ANQGSEA, per germline.